A selection of T cell receptor beta chains follows, all from one sample in a study of blood T cells in healthy people across ages. TCRdb recomputed calls from the 5' RACE reads with MiXCR, one row per CDR3 protein. The table has roughly 800,000 distinct CDR3 sequences, about 36% seen once. Sequencing used blood. The receptors stem from a man aged 18 to 30 in good health. CDR3s include the opening cysteine and the closing phenylalanine or tryptophan. Fields, in order: V gene, J gene, clone size, D gene, CDR3 protein, CDR3 DNA. A D gene is named only where the DNA matches it firmly. Clone sizes are given selectively: once, few, many, or a class where the clone is expanded.

V gene: TRBV7-8
J gene: TRBJ2-1
clone size: few
D gene: -
CDR3 protein: CASSLGGATYNEQFF
CDR3 DNA: TGTGCCAGCAGCTTAGGAGGAGCGACCTACAATGAGCAGTTCTTC

V gene: TRBV27
J gene: TRBJ1-2
clone size: few
D gene: TRBD1
CDR3 protein: CASSFTGGAQYGYTF
CDR3 DNA: TGTGCCAGCAGTTTTACAGGGGGCGCTCAATATGGCTACACCTTC

V gene: TRBV27
J gene: TRBJ2-4
clone size: -
D gene: TRBD2
CDR3 protein: CASSLQGGVETRYF
CDR3 DNA: TGTGCCAGCAGTCTCCAGGGAGGGGTCGAGACCCGGTACTTC

V gene: TRBV4-2
J gene: TRBJ2-3
clone size: few
D gene: TRBD2
CDR3 protein: CASSPARLAKADTQYF
CDR3 DNA: TGTGCCAGCAGCCCCGCCCGACTAGCGAAAGCAGATACGCAGTATTTT

V gene: TRBV7-2
J gene: TRBJ1-2
clone size: many
D gene: TRBD1
CDR3 protein: CASSPTGAGYGYTF
CDR3 DNA: TGTGCCAGCAGCCCGACAGGGGCTGGCTATGGCTACACCTTC

V gene: TRBV4-1
J gene: TRBJ1-1
clone size: -
D gene: -
CDR3 protein: CASSQANHRLRNTEAFF
CDR3 DNA: TGCGCCAGCAGCCAAGCAAATCACAGGCTAAGGAACACTGAAGCTTTCTTT

V gene: TRBV11-2
J gene: TRBJ2-5
clone size: many
D gene: -
CDR3 protein: CASSLERQETQYF
CDR3 DNA: TGTGCCAGCAGCTTAGAACGCCAAGAGACCCAGTACTTC

V gene: TRBV27
J gene: TRBJ2-1
clone size: -
D gene: -
CDR3 protein: CASSWGLTQNEQFF
CDR3 DNA: TGTGCCAGCAGCTGGGGACTTACGCAAAATGAGCAGTTCTTC

V gene: TRBV4-1
J gene: TRBJ2-7
clone size: -
D gene: -
CDR3 protein: CASSQARGVSYEQYF
CDR3 DNA: TGCGCCAGCAGCCAAGCTAGGGGGGTCTCCTACGAGCAGTACTTC

V gene: TRBV5-1
J gene: TRBJ2-3
clone size: few
D gene: TRBD1
CDR3 protein: CASSLPGQFTDTQYF
CDR3 DNA: TGCGCCAGCAGCTTGCCGGGACAGTTCACAGATACGCAGTATTTT

V gene: TRBV20-1
J gene: TRBJ1-2
clone size: -
D gene: TRBD1
CDR3 protein: CSARDPGQGGYGYTF
CDR3 DNA: TGCAGTGCTAGAGATCCCGGACAGGGGGGCTATGGCTACACCTTC

V gene: TRBV18
J gene: TRBJ1-5
clone size: -
D gene: -
CDR3 protein: CASSPNGGYQPQHF
CDR3 DNA: TGTGCCAGCTCACCAAATGGGGGTTATCAGCCCCAGCATTTT

V gene: TRBV27
J gene: TRBJ1-2
clone size: few
D gene: -
CDR3 protein: CASSFWGTRGRVGYTF
CDR3 DNA: TGTGCCAGCAGTTTTTGGGGGACCCGCGGTCGGGTTGGCTACACCTTC

V gene: TRBV4-3
J gene: TRBJ2-3
clone size: few
D gene: TRBD2
CDR3 protein: CASSQFGTSADTQYF
CDR3 DNA: TGCGCCAGCAGCCAGTTCGGGACTAGCGCAGATACGCAGTATTTT

V gene: TRBV10-3
J gene: TRBJ2-5
clone size: few
D gene: TRBD2
CDR3 protein: CAIRPSGETQYF
CDR3 DNA: TGTGCCATCAGGCCTAGCGGGGAGACCCAGTACTTC

V gene: TRBV12-3/TRBV12-4
J gene: TRBJ1-5
clone size: -
D gene: TRBD1
CDR3 protein: CASRPGQGINQPQHF
CDR3 DNA: TGTGCCAGCAGGCCGGGACAGGGTATCAATCAGCCCCAGCATTTT

V gene: TRBV5-6
J gene: TRBJ1-6
clone size: -
D gene: -
CDR3 protein: CASSQDPSRYNSPLHF
CDR3 DNA: TGTGCCAGCAGCCAGGACCCCTCAAGGTATAATTCACCCCTCCACTTT

V gene: TRBV20-1
J gene: TRBJ2-2
clone size: once
D gene: TRBD1
CDR3 protein: CSAPGGGRTGELFF
CDR3 DNA: TGCAGTGCCCCAGGGGGCGGTCGGACCGGGGAGCTGTTTTTT

V gene: TRBV19
J gene: TRBJ2-5
clone size: -
D gene: TRBD2
CDR3 protein: CASSFGAGGSNEQYF
CDR3 DNA: TGTGCCAGTAGTTTCGGAGCGGGGGGGTCCAATGAGCAGTACTTC

V gene: TRBV11-2
J gene: TRBJ2-5
clone size: -
D gene: -
CDR3 protein: CASSLGIETQYF
CDR3 DNA: TGTGCCAGCAGCTTAGGTATAGAGACCCAGTACTTC

V gene: TRBV6-2/TRBV6-3
J gene: TRBJ2-1
clone size: -
D gene: TRBD2
CDR3 protein: CAGKSQGGGENNEQFF
CDR3 DNA: TGTGCCGGCAAATCGCAAGGCGGGGGGGAGAACAATGAGCAGTTCTTC

V gene: TRBV12-3/TRBV12-4
J gene: TRBJ2-3
clone size: many
D gene: -
CDR3 protein: CASSLGSWAGWGADTQYF
CDR3 DNA: TGTGCCAGCAGTTTAGGGAGCTGGGCCGGCTGGGGGGCAGATACGCAGTATTTT

V gene: TRBV6-2/TRBV6-3
J gene: TRBJ2-3
clone size: many
D gene: -
CDR3 protein: CASSLLENTQYF
CDR3 DNA: TGTGCCAGCAGTCTCTTGGAGAATACGCAGTATTTT

V gene: TRBV7-3
J gene: TRBJ2-6
clone size: -
D gene: -
CDR3 protein: CASSLIARDSSGANVLTF
CDR3 DNA: TGTGCCAGCAGCTTAATAGCCAGGGATAGCTCTGGGGCCAACGTCCTGACTTTC

V gene: TRBV12-3/TRBV12-4
J gene: TRBJ2-1
clone size: few
D gene: -
CDR3 protein: CASSLAHEKRRQLAYNEQFF
CDR3 DNA: TGTGCCAGCAGTTTAGCGCATGAAAAAAGGAGACAATTGGCCTACAATGAGCAGTTCTTC

V gene: TRBV12-3/TRBV12-4
J gene: TRBJ1-2
clone size: many
D gene: -
CDR3 protein: CASSRTENYGYTF
CDR3 DNA: TGTGCCAGCAGCCGCACTGAAAACTATGGCTACACCTTC

V gene: TRBV19
J gene: TRBJ1-6
clone size: few
D gene: -
CDR3 protein: CASSITGSNSPLHF
CDR3 DNA: TGTGCCAGTAGTATAACAGGGTCAAATTCACCCCTCCACTTT

V gene: TRBV5-1
J gene: TRBJ2-5
clone size: few
D gene: -
CDR3 protein: CASSLDPEEETQYF
CDR3 DNA: TGCGCCAGCAGCTTGGACCCAGAGGAGGAGACCCAGTACTTC

V gene: TRBV7-2
J gene: TRBJ2-3
clone size: -
D gene: TRBD2
CDR3 protein: CASSVQRGMTQYF
CDR3 DNA: TGTGCCAGCAGCGTCCAGCGGGGGATGACGCAGTATTTT

V gene: TRBV13
J gene: TRBJ1-6
clone size: few
D gene: -
CDR3 protein: CASSSRPSRGRVYSPLHF
CDR3 DNA: TGTGCCAGCAGCTCCCGCCCGTCCCGGGGGCGGGTTTATTCACCCCTCCACTTT

V gene: TRBV6-1
J gene: TRBJ1-4
clone size: few
D gene: TRBD1
CDR3 protein: CASSEGQVGPTNEKLFF
CDR3 DNA: TGTGCCAGCAGCGAGGGACAGGTGGGGCCAACTAATGAAAAACTGTTTTTT

V gene: TRBV4-1
J gene: TRBJ2-3
clone size: few
D gene: -
CDR3 protein: CASSQVQPTDTQYF
CDR3 DNA: TGCGCCAGCAGCCAAGTTCAGCCCACAGATACGCAGTATTTT

V gene: TRBV7-2
J gene: TRBJ1-2
clone size: -
D gene: TRBD1
CDR3 protein: CASSLEGQGIGGYTF
CDR3 DNA: TGTGCCAGCAGCTTAGAGGGACAGGGAATAGGTGGCTACACCTTC

V gene: TRBV7-2
J gene: TRBJ2-7
clone size: -
D gene: TRBD1
CDR3 protein: CASRAGTVGSYEQYF
CDR3 DNA: TGTGCCAGCAGGGCCGGGACAGTAGGATCCTACGAGCAGTACTTC

V gene: TRBV9
J gene: TRBJ2-5
clone size: -
D gene: -
CDR3 protein: CASSGTGAETQYF
CDR3 DNA: TGTGCCAGCAGCGGAACGGGGGCTGAGACCCAGTACTTC

V gene: TRBV9
J gene: TRBJ2-1
clone size: few
D gene: TRBD2
CDR3 protein: CASSVVGSGGYEQFF
CDR3 DNA: TGTGCCAGCAGCGTAGTGGGTAGCGGGGGATATGAGCAGTTCTTC

V gene: TRBV6-2/TRBV6-3
J gene: TRBJ2-5
clone size: few
D gene: -
CDR3 protein: CASSYGGPTQYF
CDR3 DNA: TGTGCCAGCAGTTACGGGGGGCCGACCCAGTACTTC

V gene: TRBV12-3/TRBV12-4
J gene: TRBJ2-5
clone size: once
D gene: TRBD1
CDR3 protein: CASSSGTGGAETQYF
CDR3 DNA: TGTGCCAGCAGTTCGGGGACAGGGGGAGCGGAGACCCAGTACTTC

V gene: TRBV15
J gene: TRBJ2-3
clone size: -
D gene: -
CDR3 protein: CATNRDGRLADTQYF
CDR3 DNA: TGTGCCACCAACAGAGATGGGAGACTGGCAGATACGCAGTATTTT

V gene: TRBV6-2/TRBV6-3
J gene: TRBJ1-2
clone size: -
D gene: -
CDR3 protein: CATTGPNYGYTF
CDR3 DNA: TGTGCCACCACCGGGCCTAACTATGGCTACACCTTC

V gene: TRBV7-9
J gene: TRBJ2-1
clone size: many
D gene: TRBD1
CDR3 protein: CASSPRQGTYNEQFF
CDR3 DNA: TGTGCCAGCAGCCCTCGACAGGGTACCTACAATGAGCAGTTCTTC

V gene: TRBV7-3
J gene: TRBJ2-7
clone size: few
D gene: -
CDR3 protein: CASSLTRGSYEQYF
CDR3 DNA: TGTGCCAGCAGCTTAACTAGGGGGTCCTACGAGCAGTACTTC

V gene: TRBV7-2
J gene: TRBJ2-4
clone size: once
D gene: -
CDR3 protein: CANSFGPPGPAKNIQYF
CDR3 DNA: TGTGCCAACAGCTTCGGCCCCCCAGGGCCAGCCAAAAACATTCAGTACTTC

V gene: TRBV14
J gene: TRBJ2-7
clone size: -
D gene: -
CDR3 protein: CASSPLSGPSPYNEQYF
CDR3 DNA: TGTGCCAGCAGCCCCTTATCCGGGCCTAGCCCCTACAATGAGCAGTACTTC

V gene: TRBV6-5
J gene: TRBJ2-5
clone size: few
D gene: -
CDR3 protein: CASSYGGGRETQYF
CDR3 DNA: TGTGCCAGCAGTTACGGGGGAGGAAGGGAGACCCAGTACTTC

V gene: TRBV27
J gene: TRBJ1-6
clone size: -
D gene: TRBD1
CDR3 protein: CASFQDRGSPLHF
CDR3 DNA: TGTGCCAGCTTCCAAGACAGGGGATCACCCCTCCACTTT

V gene: TRBV6-2/TRBV6-3
J gene: TRBJ1-5
clone size: -
D gene: -
CDR3 protein: CASRGFGAGGNQPQHF
CDR3 DNA: TGTGCCAGCAGGGGGTTCGGGGCCGGGGGCAATCAGCCCCAGCATTTT

V gene: TRBV12-3/TRBV12-4
J gene: TRBJ2-3
clone size: many
D gene: -
CDR3 protein: CASSFGSPGDTQYF
CDR3 DNA: TGTGCCAGCAGTTTTGGCAGCCCGGGAGATACGCAGTATTTT

V gene: TRBV4-1
J gene: TRBJ1-4
clone size: -
D gene: -
CDR3 protein: CASSQGGLSNEKLFF
CDR3 DNA: TGCGCCAGCAGCCAAGGGGGTTTGTCTAATGAAAAACTGTTTTTT